Listed below are T cell receptor beta chains from one sample, sequenced in a study of blood T cell repertoires in COVID-19. The assay was immunoSEQ multiplex PCR, and TCRdb's table has in-frame clones only and misses some. The table records a few hundred thousand clones, roughly 77% of them present only once. Input material: peripheral blood. The receptors were sampled from a woman over 75 with acute or convalescent COVID-19. The CDR3 runs from the conserved cysteine through the conserved F or W. D genes are given only for firm matches. Clone sizes are given selectively: once, few, many, or a class where the clone is expanded.

CDR3	DNA	size	J	D	V
CASSLLYGYTF	TGTGCCAGCAGTCTCCTCTATGGCTACACCTTC	.	TRBJ1-2	.	TRBV6-5
CASKGQGDDYEQYF	TGTGCCAGTAAGGGACAGGGGGATGACTACGAGCAGTACTTC	.	TRBJ2-7	TRBD1	TRBV19
CASSQVVGQGAAGELFF	TGTGCCAGCAGCCAAGTCGTAGGACAGGGTGCGGCCGGGGAGCTGTTTTTT	.	TRBJ2-2	TRBD1	TRBV4-2
CASSEAADNEQFF	TGTGCCAGCAGTGAAGCGGCGGACAATGAGCAGTTCTTC	.	TRBJ2-1	.	TRBV6-1
CASSQVRREQYF	TGTGCCAGCAGCCAAGTTAGGAGGGAGCAGTACTTC	few	TRBJ2-7	.	TRBV3-1/TRBV3-2
CASSLASTTTNGYTF	TGTGCCAGCAGCTTAGCGTCGACAACAACCAATGGCTACACCTTC	.	TRBJ1-2	.	TRBV7-9
CASSLRGGSWNTEAFF	TGTGCCAGCAGTTTAAGGGGGGGCAGTTGGAACACTGAAGCTTTCTTT	.	TRBJ1-1	.	TRBV27
CASSYSARDSAYEQYF	TGTGCCAGCAGTTACTCTGCCCGGGACAGCGCCTACGAGCAGTACTTC	few	TRBJ2-7	TRBD1	TRBV6-2/TRBV6-3
CASSGAGTRNEQFF	TGTGCCAGCAGCGGGGCCGGGACTAGAAATGAGCAGTTCTTC	.	TRBJ2-1	TRBD2	TRBV5-4
CASSETLAGHQETQYF	TGTGCCAGCAGTGAGACCCTAGCGGGCCACCAAGAGACCCAGTACTTC	.	TRBJ2-5	TRBD2	TRBV6-1
CASSRFTGLGYTF	TGTGCCAGCAGCCGATTTACAGGGTTAGGCTACACCTTC	.	TRBJ1-2	.	TRBV5-6
CASSYRGGRGYGYTF	TGTGCCAGCAGTTACCGCGGCGGGCGGGGCTATGGCTACACCTTC	few	TRBJ1-2	.	TRBV6-5
CASSELFGSSGRGDTQYF	TGTGCCAGCAGTGAACTTTTTGGGTCTAGCGGGAGGGGAGATACGCAGTATTTT	many	TRBJ2-3	TRBD2	TRBV2
CASSSQAGPGTQYF	TGTGCCAGCAGCTCTCAGGCGGGGCCGGGGACCCAGTACTTC	.	TRBJ2-5	.	TRBV7-2
CATVGRAGGSNQPQHF	TGTGCCACGGTCGGAAGGGCAGGGGGGAGCAATCAGCCCCAGCATTTT	.	TRBJ1-5	TRBD1	TRBV19
CASREAAGISF	TGTGCCAGCAGGGAAGCCGCAGGAATTTCTTTC	.	TRBJ1-1	.	TRBV2
CASGRLAGLTSQETQYF	TGTGCCAGCGGCAGACTAGCGGGCCTTACCTCCCAAGAGACCCAGTACTTC	.	TRBJ2-5	TRBD2	TRBV11-2
CASSHSGQNTEAFF	TGTGCCAGCTCCCATTCGGGACAGAACACTGAAGCTTTCTTT	once	TRBJ1-1	.	TRBV18
CASNTGWANNEKLFF	TGTGCCAGTAACACAGGGTGGGCGAATAATGAAAAACTGTTTTTT	.	TRBJ1-4	.	TRBV19
CASSLASGTGLNEKLFF	TGTGCCAGCAGCTTGGCCTCCGGGACAGGGCTTAATGAAAAACTGTTTTTT	.	TRBJ1-4	TRBD1	TRBV7-9
CASSLGSGPLMSSYEQYF	TGTGCCAGCAGCTTAGGTTCGGGTCCCCTAATGAGCTCCTACGAGCAGTACTTC	few	TRBJ2-7	.	TRBV7-6
CASSYVRGGDQPQHF	TGTGCCAGCAGTTACGTAAGGGGGGGGGATCAGCCCCAGCATTTT	few	TRBJ1-5	.	TRBV6-5
CASSPGGAGRFNYGYTF	TGTGCCAGCTCACCAGGAGGGGCCGGACGTTTTAACTATGGCTACACCTTC	.	TRBJ1-2	.	TRBV18
CAISEGLEAFF	TGTGCCATCAGTGAGGGACTTGAAGCTTTCTTT	.	TRBJ1-1	.	TRBV10-3
CASSEAVTGPPSNSPLHF	TGTGCCAGCAGTGAAGCTGTGACAGGTCCGCCGTCTAATTCACCCCTCCACTTT	.	TRBJ1-6	.	TRBV6-1
CASSQGLQGIGGYAF	TGTGCCAGCAGCCAAGGACTACAGGGGATTGGGGGCTACGCCTTC	.	TRBJ1-2	TRBD1	TRBV3-1/TRBV3-2
CASSPGLANEQFF	TGTGCCAGCTCACCGGGACTAGCCAATGAGCAGTTCTTC	.	TRBJ2-1	TRBD2	TRBV18
CASSIGVGDKHF	TGTGCCAGTAGTATAGGGGTTGGGGACAAGCACTTC	few	TRBJ2-7	.	TRBV19
CASSPLNQPQHF	TGTGCCAGCAGTCCCTTAAATCAGCCCCAGCATTTT	.	TRBJ1-5	.	TRBV28
CASSPTGTYGYTF	TGTGCCAGCAGCCCAACAGGTACCTATGGCTACACCTTC	few	TRBJ1-2	.	TRBV3-1/TRBV3-2
CASTRTSGRSNTGELFF	TGTGCCAGCACCCGGACTAGCGGGAGATCGAACACCGGGGAGCTGTTTTTT	few	TRBJ2-2	TRBD2	TRBV5-4
CASSFSSSPSGNTIYF	TGTGCCAGCAGCTTTTCTTCGAGCCCCTCTGGAAACACCATATATTTT	few	TRBJ1-3	.	TRBV5-4
CAISPGAGQGAIETQYF	TGTGCCATCAGCCCCGGGGCGGGACAGGGGGCCATAGAGACCCAGTACTTC	.	TRBJ2-5	TRBD1	TRBV10-3
CASSFLPPSTSTDTQYF	TGTGCCAGCAGCTTCCTTCCCCCTAGCACAAGCACAGATACGCAGTATTTT	.	TRBJ2-3	.	TRBV5-5
CASSIQRGGETQYF	TGTGCCAGTAGTATACAGAGAGGAGGGGAGACCCAGTACTTC	.	TRBJ2-5	.	TRBV19
CASSSSSGAPKETQYF	TGCGCCAGCAGCTCATCTAGCGGGGCACCCAAAGAGACCCAGTACTTC	many	TRBJ2-5	TRBD2	TRBV5-1
CASSFFHTGGNTEAFF	TGTGCCAGCAGCTTTTTTCATACAGGGGGAAATACTGAAGCTTTCTTT	.	TRBJ1-1	TRBD1	TRBV11-2
CASSVAGTTSGNTIYF	TGTGCCAGCAGCGTCGCCGGGACAACCTCTGGAAACACCATATATTTT	.	TRBJ1-3	.	TRBV9
CASSLGGGAPDTQYF	TGTGCCAGCAGTTTAGGTGGCGGGGCCCCGGATACGCAGTATTTT	.	TRBJ2-3	.	TRBV27
CASLPGPYQPQHF	TGTGCCAGTCTTCCAGGGCCCTATCAGCCCCAGCATTTT	.	TRBJ1-5	.	TRBV19
CSVAPTGNGDEQFF	TGCAGCGTTGCCCCCACAGGGAACGGGGATGAGCAGTTCTTC	.	TRBJ2-1	.	TRBV29-1